This TCR beta chain comes out of a study of a mutant IDH1 vaccine in newly diagnosed glioma. Across the whole study: Patients began vaccination 4-6 weeks after radiotherapy alone, or with temozolomide cycles. Earlier care involved radiotherapy, temozolomide, or both, and the majority received both.

Regarding time point: week 5, during vaccination. Topical imiquimod was applied with each vaccine dose, which held 300 ug of mutant IDH1 20-mer peptide. V trimming: 5 bases; J trimming: 3 bases; junction bases outside the gene matches: 8. In germline, CDR1 is MNHEY, CDR2 SMNVEV (reference sequence). This CDR3 contains 15 residues. The assay was immunoSEQ multiplex PCR, and TCRdb's table has in-frame clones only and misses some. The data hold roughly 28,000 clones, with around 92% observed a single time. Worth noting for this clone: What it binds is not known.

The material sequenced was PBMCs, taken from a glioma patient whose treatment included an IDH1 peptide vaccine. The rearrangement joins TRBV27 to TRBJ2-7, with 9 bases identical to TRBD2. This clonotype originated in a man aged 18 to 35 with glioma. CDR3 coding DNA: TGTGCCAGCAGTCTCTCTAGCGGGACGGTCTACGAGCAGTACTTC. Its protein is CASSLSSGTVYEQYF.